Following are 22 T cell receptor beta chains from one sample sequenced in a study of cytomegalovirus exposure and HLA in healthy donors. A multiplex PCR was run with 60 Vbeta primers and 13 Jbeta primers. Only in-frame clones appear in the TCRdb table, and some are missing; sequencing was by immunoSEQ multiplex PCR. The table includes approximately 100,000 clones, over 65% detected once. Sequenced sample: PBMCs. These receptors all come from a female donor in good health and CMV-seropositive.

As regards this clone: The germline gene is not matched at one end of the junction; a read error may be the cause. This chain links TRBV4-2 with TRBJ2-2, with 9 bases that match TRBD2. This CDR3 contains 15 residues. CDR1 LGHNA and CDR2 YNFKEQ come from the germline V gene. The CDR3 spells CASRQGRGGTGELFF. The CDR3 nucleotides are TGTGCCAGCAGACAAGGGCGGGGGGGAACCGGGGAGCTGTTTTTT.

There are a few counts of this clone. This chain connects TRBV19 to TRBJ2-1, with D possibly being TRBD2 (5 bases). The germline V gene encodes CDR1 LNHDA and CDR2 SQIVND (reference sequence). The CDR3 has 15 amino acids. The germline V and J ends were trimmed by 4 bases and 0 bases, with 10 bases remaining between them. CDR3 sequence (DNA): TGTGCCAGTAGTAAGGACTTGAGCTCCTACAATGAGCAGTTCTTC. Protein product: CASSKDLSSYNEQFF.

This chain links TRBV5-1 with TRBJ2-1; tentative D call: TRBD2 (6 bases). V lost 0 bases, J lost 8 bases, and 15 bases lay in between. This CDR3 is built from 15 residues. CDR1 SGHRS and CDR2 YFSETQ come from the germline V gene. The CDR3 DNA reads as TGCGCCAGCAGCTTGGTAGCGGCTCTAGGGGATGAGCAGTTCTTC. It is translated as CASSLVAALGDEQFF.

The chain uses TRBV7-2 and TRBJ2-7; TRBD2 matches 10 bases. This CDR3 contains 14 residues. Germline CDR1 reads SGHTA; CDR2 reads FQGNSA. The ends lost 6 bases at V and 9 bases at J; junction bases unmatched: 11. Written as DNA, the CDR3 is TGTGCCAGCAGTTCACTAGCGGGATCCGGGATGCAGTACTTC. It specifies CASSSLAGSGMQYF.

The rearrangement links TRBV20-1 to TRBJ2-3; no definite D call. This CDR3 is 11 amino acids long. V was cut by 5 bases and J by 6 bases, with 9 bases left in between. Germline CDR1 is DFQATT and CDR2 is SNEGSKA (reference sequence). CDR3 DNA sequence: TGCAGTGCTCACCTGCGCGATACGCAGTATTTT. Its translation is CSAHLRDTQYF.

The chain combines TRBV18 with TRBJ1-4, with unresolved D. The V and J ends lost 6 bases and 8 bases respectively, with 16 bases between them. The CDR3 length is 14 residues. CDR1 is KGHSH, CDR2 LQKENI, per germline. CDR3 region: CASSTRAPGEKLFF. CDR3 DNA: TGTGCCAGCTCGACCCGGGCCCCGGGAGAAAAACTGTTTTTT.

Written as DNA, the CDR3 is TGTGCCAGCAGGGGAATGCAGGGTGTCTGGACATCTGGGGCCAACGTCCTGACTTTC. Translation gives CASRGMQGVWTSGANVLTF. The V call is TRBV27, the J call TRBJ2-6; possibly TRBD1 for D (5 bases). V lost 6 bases and J 1 base, leaving 22 bases between the germline ends. This CDR3 region has 19 residues. The germline CDR1 and CDR2 sequences are MNHEY and SMNVEV (reference sequence).

In regard to this clone: One end of the junction fails to match germline, which may point to a read error. The V gene is TRBV18, the J gene TRBJ1-6; tentative D call: TRBD1 (5 bases). The germline gives CDR1 KGHSH, CDR2 LQKENI. CDR3 length: 15 amino acids. The CDR3 bases are TGTGCCAGCTCCCCACGCCCGGGGGGGAACTCACCCCTCCACTTT. This encodes CASSPRPGGNSPLHF.

This chain links TRBV7-8 with TRBJ1-1, with D possibly matching TRBD1 (6 bases). The V end was cut by 0 bases, the J end by 2 bases, with 10 bases between. The V gene's germline CDR1 is SGHVS and CDR2 FQNEAQ. CDR3 length equals 15 residues. The CDR3 loop is CASSLAGQSNTEAFF. The CDR3 bases are TGTGCCAGCAGCTTAGCAGGACAGTCTAACACTGAAGCTTTCTTT.

The chain combines TRBV30 with TRBJ1-3, with 9 bases identical to TRBD1. V lost 3 bases, J lost 2 bases, and 5 bases stayed unmatched. The CDR3 sequence is 15 residues long. Germline-derived CDR1 and CDR2 are GTSNPN and SVGIG (reference sequence). The CDR3 DNA follows: TGTGCCTGGAGGCTTAGGGACAGGGCTGGAAACACCATATATTTT. Its protein product is CAWRLRDRAGNTIYF. Using reference TRBV30 and TRBJ1-3 for the parts outside the CDR3, the full variable domain is SQTIHQWPATLVQPVGSPLSLECTVEGTSNPNLYWYRQAAGRGLQLLFYSVGIGQISSEVPQNLSASRPQDRQFILSSKKLLLSDSGFYLCAWRLRDRAGNTIYFGEGSWLTVV.

This clone was recorded a few times. The V and J genes are TRBV4-1 and TRBJ1-4; 7 bases are a match to TRBD1. The CDR3 contains 16 residues. The V and J ends lost 4 bases and 6 bases, in that order; junction bases with no gene match: 11. Germline lookup yields CDR1 MGHRA and CDR2 YSYEKL. This CDR3 reads CASSRRQGTGDEKLFF. DNA of the CDR3: TGCGCCAGCAGCCGTCGACAGGGAACGGGCGATGAAAAACTGTTTTTT.

This clone has only a few counts. J is TRBJ2-1 and V is TRBV2, with 15 bases identical to TRBD2. The CDR3 runs 19 residues. Germline V CDR1 and CDR2: SNHLY, FYNNEI. The V and J ends lost 6 bases and 0 bases, in that order; junction bases with no gene match: 9. Here the CDR3 reads CASRRTSGRGYSSYNEQFF. In DNA, the CDR3 is TGTGCCAGCAGGCGGACTAGCGGGAGGGGCTATAGCTCCTACAATGAGCAGTTCTTC.

This chain uses TRBV7-9 with TRBJ1-3; D call uncertain. V was shortened by 6 bases and J by 0 bases, with 6 bases between the two germline ends. The CDR3 has 13 residues. Germline V gene lookup returns CDR1 SEHNR and CDR2 FQNEAQ (reference sequence). CDR3 coding DNA: TGTGCCAGCAGTCCAGTCTCTGGAAACACCATATATTTT. It yields the protein CASSPVSGNTIYF.

The V and J genes are TRBV7-3 and TRBJ2-3; 12 positions match TRBD2. The CDR3 is 19 residues long. V gave up 4 bases and J gave up 3 bases; unmatched junction bases: 14. Germline CDR1 and CDR2: SGHTA and FQGTGA. DNA of the CDR3: TGTGCCAGCAGCTCTTCCCCCTCTAGCGGGGGGGCCCGGACAGATACGCAGTATTTT. Its protein is CASSSSPSSGGARTDTQYF.

This chain links TRBV7-9 with TRBJ2-5; a possible D gene is TRBD1 (6 bases). This CDR3 is 14 amino acids long. Germline V gene lookup returns CDR1 SEHNR and CDR2 FQNEAQ (reference sequence). The V end was cut by 2 bases, the J end by 4 bases, with 11 bases between. CDR3 sequence reads: CASSLMGARETQYF. CDR3 DNA: TGTGCCAGCAGCTTAATGGGGGCCCGAGAGACCCAGTACTTC. Drawing the rest from reference TRBV7-9 and TRBJ2-5, the complete variable domain is DTGVSQNPRHKITKRGQNVTFRCDPISEHNRLYWYRQTLGQGPEFLTYFQNEAQLEKSRLLSDRFSAERPKGSFSTLEIQRTEQGDSAMYLCASSLMGARETQYFGPGTRLLVL.

The rearrangement links TRBV6-1 to TRBJ1-2; D is undetermined. Germline lookup yields CDR1 MNHNS and CDR2 SASEGT. The CDR3 totals 12 residues. V was clipped by 7 bases and J by 2 bases, with 8 bases between them. CDR3 loop: CASNRGNYGYTF. CDR3 nucleotide sequence: TGTGCCAGCAATCGGGGAAACTATGGCTACACCTTC.

This clone has only a few counts. The chain combines TRBV30 with TRBJ2-2, with D possibly TRBD1 on 5 matching bases. CDR1 is GTSNPN and CDR2 is SVGIG in the germline V gene (reference sequence). V shed 4 bases and J shed 1 base, with 10 bases lying between them. The CDR3 loop spans 14 amino acids. Here the CDR3 DNA reads TGTGCCTGGAATAGACAGTTGAACACCGGGGAGCTGTTTTTT. Translation gives CAWNRQLNTGELFF.

This chain connects TRBV19 to TRBJ2-1; 8 nucleotides match TRBD2. V lost 5 bases to trimming and J lost 2 bases; unmatched junction nucleotides: 8. The CDR3 totals 16 residues. CDR1 is LNHDA, CDR2 SQIVND, per germline (reference sequence). CDR3 region: CASSSTGTRAYNEQFF. In DNA form, the CDR3 reads TGTGCCAGTAGTTCGACCGGGACTAGAGCCTACAATGAGCAGTTCTTC.

The chain links TRBV5-4 to TRBJ1-2; TRBD1 agrees at 9 bases. The germline V gene encodes CDR1 SGHNT and CDR2 YYREEE (reference sequence). Unmatched junction bases numbered 1, after V lost 7 bases and J lost 6 bases. This CDR3 has 11 amino acids. CDR3 nucleotide sequence: TGTGCCAGCGGGACAGGGAATGGCTACACCTTC. It yields the protein CASGTGNGYTF.

This clone was detected only a few times. V usage is TRBV18 and J usage is TRBJ1-1; 8 positions match TRBD1. The germline V gene has CDR1 KGHSH and CDR2 LQKENI. After removal of 0 bases from V and 1 base from J, the junction contained 4 bases not matched to a gene. This CDR3 is built from 16 residues. The CDR3 DNA follows: TGTGCCAGCTCACCACCGGCAGGGGGCGCGAACACTGAAGCTTTCTTT. This gives the protein CASSPPAGGANTEAFF.

CDR3 in amino acids: CASRKTGGTEAFF. The CDR3 DNA reads TGTGCCAGCAGAAAGACAGGGGGCACTGAAGCTTTCTTT. The V call is TRBV6-6, the J call TRBJ1-1; 9 positions match TRBD1. Germline assignment: CDR1 MNHNY and CDR2 SVGAGI (reference sequence). V lost 6 bases, J lost 4 bases, and 3 bases stayed unmatched. The CDR3 has 13 amino acids.

This chain links TRBV27 with TRBJ1-2; possible D gene TRBD1, 5 bases. The CDR3 runs to 11 residues. Germline CDR1 and CDR2: MNHEY and SMNVEV (reference sequence). V lost 6 bases, J lost 7 bases, and 9 bases lay in between. The DNA of the CDR3 is TGTGCCAGCAGCGGGGGTGGTGGCTACACCTTC. Translation: CASSGGGGYTF.